Following are 30 T cell receptor beta chains from one sample sequenced in a study of cytomegalovirus exposure and HLA in healthy donors (dated by TCRdb to 2015 to 2018). Library preparation employed the immunoSEQ multiplex PCR assay. The multiplex PCR relied on a mix of 60 forward primers for TCR Vbeta segments and 13 reverse primers for TCR Jbeta segments. The table comes from immuneACCESS by way of TCRdb, which keeps in-frame sequences with V and J called. Part of the clones is missing from these tables; in studies checked, under half for an unresolved V gene and the rest for unknown reasons. Here the sample has 200,000 to 250,000 clones; about 80% occur a single time. The top ten hold 0.58% of the sample. The sequencing input was PBMCs. The receptors were gathered from a woman aged 40 to 55 in good health and CMV-seronegative.

The chain combines TRBV5-6 with TRBJ1-2, with TRBD1 as a possible D gene (5 bases). The CDR3 loop spans 14 amino acids. CDR1 is SGHDT and CDR2 is YYEEEE in the germline V gene. V was shortened by 3 bases and J by 2 bases, with 11 bases between the two germline ends. In nucleotides, the CDR3 is TGTGCCAGCAGCTCTCCGACAGTCAACTATGGCTACACCTTC. It yields the protein CASSSPTVNYGYTF.

A few counts support this clone. The chain combines TRBV6-5 with TRBJ1-1; D remains ambiguous. The germline CDR1 and CDR2 sequences are MNHEY and SVGAGI. The V end was cut by 0 bases, the J end by 6 bases, with 11 bases between. This CDR3 has 14 amino acids. The CDR3 loop is CASSYSIPGAEAFF. The DNA for the CDR3 is TGTGCCAGCAGTTACTCGATACCCGGGGCTGAAGCTTTCTTT.

The genes are TRBV15 and TRBJ2-1, with 12 nucleotides matching TRBD2. V dropped 5 bases and J dropped 3; count of bases not matched to a gene: 11. The length of the CDR3 is 18 residues. Looked up from germline, CDR1 is LNHNV and CDR2 is YYDKDF (reference sequence). This CDR3 is CATSGLAGGHDVYNEQFF. The DNA for the CDR3 is TGTGCCACCAGCGGTCTAGCGGGGGGGCACGATGTCTACAATGAGCAGTTCTTC.

This rearrangement joins TRBV9 to TRBJ1-3; perhaps TRBD1 as D (5 bases). The CDR3 is 15 residues long. CDR1 is SGDLS and CDR2 is YYNGEE in the germline V gene. The V end lost 4 bases, the J end lost 0 bases, and 11 bases lay between the germline ends. In DNA form, the CDR3 reads TGTGCCAGCAGCTCGGGGGACCTCTCTGGAAACACCATATATTTT. Translation: CASSSGDLSGNTIYF.

The V and J genes are TRBV15 and TRBJ1-1; 8 nucleotides agree with TRBD1. Germline V gene data show CDR1 as LNHNV and CDR2 as YYDKDF (reference sequence). Unmatched junction bases numbered 3, after V lost 0 bases and J lost 0 bases. The CDR3 is made up of 16 amino acids. This CDR3 is CATSRDRDRMNTEAFF. Written as DNA, the CDR3 is TGTGCCACCAGCAGAGATAGGGACAGGATGAACACTGAAGCTTTCTTT.

This chain connects TRBV6-5 to TRBJ2-1; 12 positions agree with TRBD2. With V trimmed by 4 bases and J by 1 base, 2 bases remained unmatched. This CDR3 has 16 residues. Per the germline V gene, CDR1 is MNHEY and CDR2 is SVGAGI. CDR3 region: CASSLGLAGSYNEQFF. CDR3 DNA sequence: TGTGCCAGCAGTTTAGGACTAGCGGGGTCCTACAATGAGCAGTTCTTC.

The CDR3, as DNA: TGTGCCAGCAGCGCGGCTAGCGGGTACAATGAGCAGTTCTTC. Translating it yields CASSAASGYNEQFF. This sequence joins TRBV9 and TRBJ2-1; 8 positions match TRBD2. The V segment lost 3 bases and the J segment 4 bases; nucleotides outside the gene matches: 3. CDR1 is SGDLS and CDR2 is YYNGEE in the germline V gene. The CDR3 extends over 14 amino acids. Combining the CDR3 with reference TRBV9 and TRBJ2-1 gives the whole variable domain DSGVTQTPKHLITATGQRVTLRCSPRSGDLSVYWYQQSLDQGLQFLIQYYNGEERAKGNILERFSAQQFPDLHSELNLSSLELGDSALYFCASSAASGYNEQFFGPGTRLTVL.

This sequence joins TRBV6-5 and TRBJ1-1; D perhaps matches TRBD1 (6 bases). This CDR3 is 12 amino acids long. Germline CDR1 MNHEY, CDR2 SVGAGI. V lost 6 bases, J lost 5 bases, and 10 bases lay in between. The CDR3 DNA follows: TGTGCCAGCAGCACCAGGGGTACTGAAGCTTTCTTT. Its translation: CASSTRGTEAFF.

As regards this clone: An end of the junction does not agree with germline; a read error may underlie this. This sequence joins TRBV10-1 and TRBJ2-5, with D perhaps matching TRBD2 (6 bases). Germline CDR1 WNHNN, CDR2 SYGVQD (reference sequence). The CDR3 is 16 amino acids. CDR3 nucleotides: TGCGCCAGCAGCGAGTGGACTATCCCCAAACAAGAGACCCAGTACTTC. Its protein is CASSEWTIPKQETQYF.

The V call is TRBV28, the J call TRBJ1-2; 9 nucleotides align to TRBD1. CDR1 is MDHEN and CDR2 is SYDVKM in the germline V gene. Losses at the gene ends were 6 bases for V and 7 bases for J; bases not matched to a gene: 6. The CDR3 runs to 13 residues. For the CDR3, the DNA is TGTGCCAGCAGGGAGACAGGGGGAAGTGGCTACACCTTC. Residues: CASRETGGSGYTF.

The V gene is TRBV11-2, the J gene TRBJ1-2, with D hard to call. There are 12 residues in the CDR3. Trimming removed 0 bases from V and 12 bases from J, with 11 bases in between. Germline V gene lookup returns CDR1 SGHAT and CDR2 FQNNGV. CDR3 sequence reads: CASSLDRGVHTF. In DNA form, the CDR3 reads TGTGCCAGCAGCTTAGACCGGGGTGTACACACCTTC. The full variable domain, in which reference TRBV11-2 and TRBJ1-2 provide the parts outside the CDR3, is EAGVAQSPRYKIIEKRQSVAFWCNPISGHATLYWYQQILGQGPKLLIQFQNNGVVDDSQLPKDRFSAERLKGVDSTLKIQPAKLEDSAVYLCASSLDRGVHTFGSGTRLTVV.

This chain connects TRBV29-1 to TRBJ1-1, with D uncertain. The germline CDR1 and CDR2 sequences are SQVTM and ANQGSEA. V was trimmed by 7 bases and J by 5 bases, leaving 11 bases between them. The CDR3 loop spans 11 amino acids. The CDR3 region is CSGRAGTEAFF. DNA of the CDR3: TGCAGCGGTCGGGCGGGGACTGAAGCTTTCTTT. Based on the CDR3 plus reference TRBV29-1 and TRBJ1-1, the full variable domain is SAVISQKPSRDICQRGTSLTIQCQVDSQVTMMFWYRQQPGQSLTLIATANQGSEATYESGFVIDKFPISRPNLTFSTLTVSNMSPEDSSIYLCSGRAGTEAFFGQGTRLTVV.

The V call is TRBV19, the J call TRBJ1-5, with unresolved D. The germline V gene has CDR1 LNHDA and CDR2 SQIVND (reference sequence). There are 12 residues in the CDR3. V dropped 4 bases and J dropped 9 bases, with 10 bases sitting between them. CDR3: CASSSSSGPQHF. The CDR3 nucleotides read TGTGCCAGTAGTAGCTCATCGGGGCCCCAGCATTTT.

This chain joins TRBV30 and TRBJ2-1; TRBD2 matches at 10 bases. Per germline, CDR1 GTSNPN and CDR2 SVGIG (reference sequence). The CDR3 contains 14 residues. J gave up 7 bases and V 0 bases, and 3 bases lay outside the gene matches. CDR3 nucleotides: TGTGCCTGGAGTGTACTAGCGGGGCAGAATGAGCAGTTCTTC. Its translation is CAWSVLAGQNEQFF.

The chain couples TRBV6-5 to TRBJ2-3; 9 bases are shared with TRBD2. The CDR3 runs 15 residues. V gave up 6 bases and J gave up 3 bases; unmatched junction bases: 7. From germline, CDR1 is MNHEY and CDR2 SVGAGI. CDR3 in amino acids: CASRMSGGRTDTQYF. Written as DNA, the CDR3 is TGTGCCAGCAGAATGAGCGGGGGGAGGACAGATACGCAGTATTTT.

In this sample, this clone turned up a few times. V is TRBV7-2 and J is TRBJ1-5; 7 nucleotides line up with TRBD1. CDR1 and CDR2 (germline): SGHTA, FQGNSA. This CDR3 spans 15 amino acids. With 4 bases clipped from V and 3 bases from J, the junction kept 6 bases outside the gene matches. The CDR3 coding sequence is TGTGCCAGCAGCTCGACAGGGTCGTTCAATCAGCCCCAGCATTTT. Translating it yields CASSSTGSFNQPQHF.

V usage is TRBV6-4 and J usage is TRBJ2-2; 7 bases are shared with TRBD1. Germline V gene sequence: CDR1 MRHNA, CDR2 SNTAGT. Germline trimming cut 0 bases from V and 12 bases from J; bases unmatched to any gene: 4. CDR3 length: 13 residues. CDR3 sequence: CASSDSHRGQLFF. The CDR3 DNA follows: TGTGCCAGCAGTGACTCACACAGGGGCCAGCTGTTTTTT.

The CDR3 DNA reads as TGTGCCAGCAGCTTCGCCAGGGGGAGTTCCTACGAGCAGTACTTC. This translates into CASSFARGSSYEQYF. The chain has TRBV7-6 and TRBJ2-5, with TRBD1 matching 7 bases. The DNA end favors TRBJ2-7, so the J call may be wrong. CDR1 and CDR2 (germline): SGHVS, FNYEAQ. This CDR3 comprises 15 residues.

The chain carries TRBV2 and TRBJ2-7; D not certain. V shed 7 bases and J shed 0 bases, with 7 bases lying between them. The CDR3 runs 12 residues. Germline CDR1 and CDR2: SNHLY and FYNNEI. CDR3 sequence: CASTTISYEQYF. Written as DNA, the CDR3 is TGTGCCAGCACAACAATCTCCTACGAGCAGTACTTC.

This rearrangement joins TRBV27 to TRBJ2-3, with D tentatively TRBD1 (6 bases). The length of the CDR3 is 15 residues. V was pared by 3 bases and J by 6 bases, with 16 bases between. Germline CDR1 and CDR2: MNHEY and SMNVEV (reference sequence). The CDR3 sequence: CASSFRQGSWDTQYF. CDR3 sequence (DNA): TGTGCCAGCAGTTTTCGTCAGGGGAGTTGGGATACGCAGTATTTT.

This sequence joins TRBV10-3 and TRBJ1-2; the match to TRBD1 covers 8 bases. The J segment lost 8 bases and the V segment lost 2 bases, leaving 4 bases of the junction unmatched. The CDR3 runs 13 residues. Germline CDR1 ENHRY, CDR2 SYGVKD. CDR3 residues: CAISELRQGGYTF. The CDR3 DNA sequence: TGTGCCATCAGTGAGCTTAGACAGGGGGGCTACACCTTC.

This chain joins TRBV7-9 and TRBJ2-3, with TRBD2 matching 7 bases. Germline values: CDR1 SEHNR, CDR2 FQNEAQ (reference sequence). The CDR3 totals 18 residues. Trimming at V came to 2 bases and at J to 0 bases, leaving 11 bases not matched to a gene. The DNA of the CDR3 is TGTGCCAGCAGCTTACGGGAAGGAGCGGGGTTCAGCACAGATACGCAGTATTTT. It translates to CASSLREGAGFSTDTQYF.

The rearrangement joins TRBV7-2 to TRBJ2-5; 7 positions agree with TRBD2. The end of the DNA fits TRBJ2-7 better, so the J call may be wrong. The CDR3 contains 13 residues. The germline CDR1 and CDR2 sequences are SGHTA and FQGNSA. CDR3 loop: CASTLSGGYEQYF. The CDR3 nucleotides read TGTGCCAGCACCCTCTCGGGGGGATACGAGCAGTACTTC.

The chain is built from TRBV19 and TRBJ2-3, with D perhaps matching TRBD2 (7 bases). Germline CDR1 is LNHDA and CDR2 is SQIVND (reference sequence). The CDR3 totals 15 residues. Trimming pared 9 bases from V and 2 bases from J, leaving 18 bases between. The CDR3 nucleotides read TGTGCCAGCCGCCGGGGGGCTATAGACACAGATACGCAGTATTTT. As protein: CASRRGAIDTDTQYF.

The chain links TRBV19 to TRBJ1-4; 7 bases are a match to TRBD1. There are 13 residues in the CDR3. Losses at the gene ends were 11 bases for V and 3 bases for J; bases not matched to a gene: 6. Germline V gives CDR1 LNHDA, CDR2 SQIVND (reference sequence). For the CDR3, the DNA is TGTGCCGTCAGGGGGGCGTCTAATGAAAAACTGTTTTTT. Its translation: CAVRGASNEKLFF.

This clone has a single count. V gene TRBV30 combines with J gene TRBJ2-7; no definite D call. V lost 0 bases to trimming and J lost 0 bases, with 3 bases between them. Looked up from germline, CDR1 is GTSNPN and CDR2 is SVGIG (reference sequence). The CDR3 contains 12 residues. The CDR3 here is CAWSVSSYEQYF. DNA of the CDR3: TGTGCCTGGAGTGTCTCCTCCTACGAGCAGTACTTC.

The chain employs TRBV18 and TRBJ1-4, with D tentatively TRBD1 (6 bases). The CDR3 is 13 residues long. In germline, CDR1 is KGHSH, CDR2 LQKENI. Trimming took off 2 bases at V and 7 bases at J, with 8 bases between the two ends. Here the CDR3 DNA reads TGTGCCAGCTCACCAAGGACAGCTGAAAAACTGTTTTTT. Amino acid sequence: CASSPRTAEKLFF.

As to this clone: This sample includes further DNA sequences coding for the same CDR3. The J gene is TRBJ2-7, the V gene TRBV6-5; 7 positions agree with TRBD1. Germline CDR1 reads MNHEY; CDR2 reads SVGAGI. The trim removed 0 bases at V and 0 bases at J, leaving 5 bases unmatched. The CDR3 totals 16 residues. CDR3 DNA sequence: TGTGCCAGCAGTTACTCGAGAACAGGGGACTCCTACGAGCAGTACTTC. It codes for CASSYSRTGDSYEQYF.

This clone came up once. The J gene is TRBJ1-6, the V gene TRBV11-2; D call uncertain. Germline V gives CDR1 SGHAT, CDR2 FQNNGV. Trimming stripped 1 base from V and 0 bases from J, with 7 bases between. The CDR3 runs 16 residues. CDR3 bases: TGTGCCAGCAGCTTAGCGGGTATCTCCTATAATTCACCCCTCCACTTT. Protein sequence: CASSLAGISYNSPLHF. The full variable domain, in which reference TRBV11-2 and TRBJ1-6 provide the parts outside the CDR3, is EAGVAQSPRYKIIEKRQSVAFWCNPISGHATLYWYQQILGQGPKLLIQFQNNGVVDDSQLPKDRFSAERLKGVDSTLKIQPAKLEDSAVYLCASSLAGISYNSPLHFGNGTRLTVT.

Of note for this clone: An end of the junction differs from the germline gene, which may be a read error. This chain joins TRBV7-9 and TRBJ1-2; weak D call: TRBD1 (5 bases). The germline V gene has CDR1 SEHNR and CDR2 FQNEAQ (reference sequence). The CDR3 consists of 16 residues. As DNA, the CDR3 is TGTTCCAGCAGCGGGCTGGGCGGCAGGGTAGGAGCTGGCTACACCTTC. Protein product: CSSSGLGGRVGAGYTF.